This T cell receptor (beta chain) appears in the sequencing data of a study of T-cell reconstitution after alpha-beta-depleted transplantation in children. In its sample, this clonotype was seen a few times. The CDR3 spans 14 residues. V was clipped by 0 bases and J by 3 bases, with 10 bases between them. CDR1 and CDR2 from the germline V gene are DFQATT and SNEGSKA (reference sequence). Unique molecular identifiers tagged the TCRbeta library. TCRdb re-called the PCR reads with MiXCR, one entry per CDR3 protein. Among around 92,000 distinct CDR3 sequences listed, 10% to 15% were seen once. The receptor was isolated from a human donor who donated a stem cell graft to a child with inherited bone marrow failure. V gene TRBV20-1 combines with J gene TRBJ2-3, with D perhaps TRBD2 (5 bases). Sequences were derived from PBMCs from the stem cell graft donor, sampled from the stem cell graft. This CDR3 is CSARDTEVTDTQYF. In DNA form, the CDR3 reads TGCAGTGCTAGAGACACGGAGGTTACAGATACGCAGTATTTT.